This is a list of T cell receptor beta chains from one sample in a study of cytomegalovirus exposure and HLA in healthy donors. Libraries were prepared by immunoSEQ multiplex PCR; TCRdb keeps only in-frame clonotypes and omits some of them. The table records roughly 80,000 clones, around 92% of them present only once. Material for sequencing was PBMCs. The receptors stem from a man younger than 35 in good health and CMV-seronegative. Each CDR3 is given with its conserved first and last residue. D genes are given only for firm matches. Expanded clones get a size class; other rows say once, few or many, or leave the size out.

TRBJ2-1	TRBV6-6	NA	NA	TGTGCCAGCAGCCTTACTGGCTACAATGAGCAGTTCTTC	CASSLTGYNEQFF
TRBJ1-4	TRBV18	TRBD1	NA	TGTGCCAGCTCACCCCTCGGTACAGGGGGCGCGGAAAAACTGTTTTTT	CASSPLGTGGAEKLFF
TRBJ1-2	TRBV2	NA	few	TGTGCCAGCAGTGCAGTAGGAGGGGACTATGGCTACACCTTC	CASSAVGGDYGYTF
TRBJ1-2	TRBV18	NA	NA	TGTGCCAGCGCCCGGGCGACAGACCAGTATGGCTACACCTTC	CASARATDQYGYTF
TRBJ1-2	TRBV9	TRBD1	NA	TGTGCCAGCAGCGTAACTGCCGGGACAGGGGAGGGTGGCTACACCTTC	CASSVTAGTGEGGYTF
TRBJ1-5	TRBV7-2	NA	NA	TGTGCCAGCAGCTTAGCCGTCAATCAGCCCCAGCATTTT	CASSLAVNQPQHF
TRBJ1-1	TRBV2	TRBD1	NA	TGTGCCAGCAGTGAAGATCTGGACAGGACTTTCTTT	CASSEDLDRTFF
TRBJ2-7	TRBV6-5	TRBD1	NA	TGTGCCAGCAGTTATGGAACAGGGGTGGGGGACTACGAGCAGTACTTC	CASSYGTGVGDYEQYF
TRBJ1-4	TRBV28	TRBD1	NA	TGTGCCAGCAGTTTACCGACAGGGATCGAAACTAATGAAAAACTGTTTTTT	CASSLPTGIETNEKLFF
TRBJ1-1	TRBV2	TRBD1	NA	TGTGCCAGCAGTCCACAGGGGGTCGTGAACACTGAAGCTTTCTTT	CASSPQGVVNTEAFF
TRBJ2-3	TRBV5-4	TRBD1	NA	TGTGCCAGCAGCCCGGGACAGAGCACAGATACGCAGTATTTT	CASSPGQSTDTQYF
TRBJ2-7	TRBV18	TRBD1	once	TGTGCCAGCTCACCACCGAAGGGACAGGGGGCTGTAGAGCAGTACTTC	CASSPPKGQGAVEQYF
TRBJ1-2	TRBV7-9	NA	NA	TGTGCCAGCAGCTCCGGGGTTGGGACAAGGAATTATGGCTACACCTTC	CASSSGVGTRNYGYTF
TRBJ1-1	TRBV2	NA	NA	TGTGCCAGCAGGGATACAGGGAACACTGAAGCTTTCTTT	CASRDTGNTEAFF
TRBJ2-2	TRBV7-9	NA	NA	TGTGCCAGCACGCTAAGGAGGCTCCTTGGGACCGGGGAGCTGTTTTTT	CASTLRRLLGTGELFF
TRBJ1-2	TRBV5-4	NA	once	TGTGCCAGCAGCCTGCTGGCACAACCCAACTATGGCTACACCTTC	CASSLLAQPNYGYTF
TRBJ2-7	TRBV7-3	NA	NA	TGTGCCAGCAGCCTTGGGGCGGGATCCTACGAGCAGTACTTC	CASSLGAGSYEQYF
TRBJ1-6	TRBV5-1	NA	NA	TGCGCCAGCAGCCCGGACAGCCCAACACCCCTCCACTTT	CASSPDSPTPLHF
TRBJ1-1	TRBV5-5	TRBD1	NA	TGTGCCAGCAGCGATAAGACAGGGGTTGGCACTGAAGCTTTCTTT	CASSDKTGVGTEAFF
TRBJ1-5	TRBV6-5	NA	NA	TGTGCCAGCAGTTCCCAGGGGTCTCAGCCCCAGCATTTT	CASSSQGSQPQHF
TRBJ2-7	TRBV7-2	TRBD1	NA	TGTGCCAGCAGCAGTATGGTAGGGACAGGGGGCGAGCAGTACTTC	CASSSMVGTGGEQYF
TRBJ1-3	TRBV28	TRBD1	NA	TGTGCCAGCGTTACCCCACAGGGGGCGCTTGGAAACACCATATATTTT	CASVTPQGALGNTIYF
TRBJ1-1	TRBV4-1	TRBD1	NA	TGCGCCAGCAGCATCTTTGACAGGGAGTTAGCTGAAGCTTTCTTT	CASSIFDRELAEAFF
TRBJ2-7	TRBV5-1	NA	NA	TGCGCCAGCAGCTTAGGGGGTTACGAGCAGTACTTC	CASSLGGYEQYF
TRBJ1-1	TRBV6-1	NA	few	TGTGCCAGCAGTGACAACAAGGGGGTGAAGGACACTGAAGCTTTCTTT	CASSDNKGVKDTEAFF
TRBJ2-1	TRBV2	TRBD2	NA	TGTGCCAGCAACGAGGGACCGGGAGGGCCGCACAATGAGCAGTTCTTC	CASNEGPGGPHNEQFF
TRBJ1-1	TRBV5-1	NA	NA	TGCGCCAGCAGCTTAATCGGGACTTCGAACACTGAAGCTTTCTTT	CASSLIGTSNTEAFF
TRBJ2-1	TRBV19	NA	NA	TGTGCCAGTAGTAGAGGAGGTAGCATCTACAATGAGCAGTTCTTC	CASSRGGSIYNEQFF
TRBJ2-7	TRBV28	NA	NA	TGTGCCAGCAGGGGGGCCTCCTACGAGCAGTACTTC	CASRGASYEQYF
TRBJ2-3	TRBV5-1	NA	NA	TGCGCCAGCAGCTTGAGCTCAGATACGCAGTATTTT	CASSLSSDTQYF
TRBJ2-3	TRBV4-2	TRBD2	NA	TGTGCCAGCAGCCCCCGTAAACTAGCGGGAGGCTCAGATACGCAGTATTTT	CASSPRKLAGGSDTQYF
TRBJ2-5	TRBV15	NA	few	TGTGCCACCTGCAGGGGCGGGGAGACCCAGTACTTC	CATCRGGETQYF
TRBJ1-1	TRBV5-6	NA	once	TGTGCCAGCAGCTTTGGGCTCACTGAAGCTTTCTTT	CASSFGLTEAFF
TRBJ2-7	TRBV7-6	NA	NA	TGTGCCAGCAGCTTAGCAGACAGGACTTTCTCCTACGAGCAGTACTTC	CASSLADRTFSYEQYF
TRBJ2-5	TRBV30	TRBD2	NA	TGTGCCTGGTTGACGCGGGGGACCCAAGAGACCCAGTACTTC	CAWLTRGTQETQYF
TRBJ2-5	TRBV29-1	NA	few	TGCAGCGCCCTGGAGCAAGAGACCCAGTACTTC	CSALEQETQYF
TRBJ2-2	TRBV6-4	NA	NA	TGTGCCAGCAGTGACGTTGGACAATACACCGGGGAGCTGTTTTTT	CASSDVGQYTGELFF
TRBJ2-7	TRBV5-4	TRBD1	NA	TGTGCCAGCAGCCACGGGACAGGGGGCGTCGAGCAGTACTTC	CASSHGTGGVEQYF
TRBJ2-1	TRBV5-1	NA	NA	TGCGCCAGCAGACTTCAGGGTAGCTCCTACAATGAGCAGTTCTTC	CASRLQGSSYNEQFF
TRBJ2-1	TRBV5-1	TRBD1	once	TGCGCCAGCAGCGGGACAGGGGGCGACTCCTACAATGAGCAGTTCTTC	CASSGTGGDSYNEQFF
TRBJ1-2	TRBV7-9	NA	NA	TGTGCCAGCACCCCTGGCAGGGGAGTCTATGGCTACACCTTC	CASTPGRGVYGYTF
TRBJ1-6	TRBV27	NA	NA	TGTGCCAGCAGTCCCGGACGGGATAACTCCTATAATTCACCCCTCCACTTT	CASSPGRDNSYNSPLHF
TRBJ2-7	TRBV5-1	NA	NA	TGCGCCAGCAGCCACGGTTCCTACGAGCAGTACTTC	CASSHGSYEQYF